This T cell receptor beta chain came from a study of T cell responses to AZD1222 COVID-19 vaccine. Study-level results: White British people made up most donors, females outnumbered males, and clonal diversity was possibly underestimated.

The V end was cut by 0 bases, the J end by 0 bases, with 11 bases between. The CDR3 totals 17 residues. Germline V gene sequence: CDR1 SGHDN, CDR2 FVKESK. Using immunoSEQ multiplex PCR, the repertoire was profiled, and TCRdb retains in-frame clones only, with some absent. The sample records 150,000 or so clones, about 86% being singletons. In regard to this clone: Its cognate antigen is unknown.

V usage is TRBV14 and J usage is TRBJ1-4; D not certain. The receptor was derived from an adult in good health. The specimen comprised peripheral blood, sampled on day 0 of MenACWY control vaccination. Written as DNA, the CDR3 is TGTGCCAGCAGCCAAGATCTGAACTTACCAACTAATGAAAAACTGTTTTTT. Translated, it gives CASSQDLNLPTNEKLFF.